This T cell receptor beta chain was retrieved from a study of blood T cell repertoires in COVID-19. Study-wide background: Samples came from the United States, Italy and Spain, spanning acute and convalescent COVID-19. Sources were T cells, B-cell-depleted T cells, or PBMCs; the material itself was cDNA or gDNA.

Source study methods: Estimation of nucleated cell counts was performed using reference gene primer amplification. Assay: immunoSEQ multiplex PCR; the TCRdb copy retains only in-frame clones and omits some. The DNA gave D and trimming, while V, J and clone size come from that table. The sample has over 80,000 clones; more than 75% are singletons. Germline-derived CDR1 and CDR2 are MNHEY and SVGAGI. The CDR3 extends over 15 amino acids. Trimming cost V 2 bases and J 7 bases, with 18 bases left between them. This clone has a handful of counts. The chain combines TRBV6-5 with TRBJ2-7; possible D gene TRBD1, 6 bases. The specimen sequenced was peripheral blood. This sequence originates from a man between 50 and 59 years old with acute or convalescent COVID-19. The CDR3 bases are TGTGCCAGCAGTTACCGAGGACAGTCCTCCAGGGAGCAGTACTTC. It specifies CASSYRGQSSREQYF.